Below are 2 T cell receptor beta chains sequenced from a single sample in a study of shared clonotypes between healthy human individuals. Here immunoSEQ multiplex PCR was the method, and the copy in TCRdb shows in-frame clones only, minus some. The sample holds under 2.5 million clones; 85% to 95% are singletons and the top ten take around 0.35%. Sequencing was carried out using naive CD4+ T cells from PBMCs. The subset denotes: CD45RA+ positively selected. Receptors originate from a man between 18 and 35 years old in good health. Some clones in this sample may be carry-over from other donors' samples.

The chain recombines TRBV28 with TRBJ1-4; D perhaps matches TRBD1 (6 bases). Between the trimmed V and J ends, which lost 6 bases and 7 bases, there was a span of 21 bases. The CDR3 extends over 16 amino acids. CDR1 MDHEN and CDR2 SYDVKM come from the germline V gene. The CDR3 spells CASRGRDTRRAEKLFF. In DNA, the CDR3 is TGTGCCAGCAGGGGTCGGGACACCCGGAGGGCTGAAAAACTGTTTTTT.

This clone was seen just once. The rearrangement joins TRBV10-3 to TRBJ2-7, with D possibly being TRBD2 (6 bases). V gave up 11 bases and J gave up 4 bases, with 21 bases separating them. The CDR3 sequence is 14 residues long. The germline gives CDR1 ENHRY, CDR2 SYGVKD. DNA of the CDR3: TGTGCCTCGTTGGAGGGACTGGCCCCTTACGAGCAGTACTTC. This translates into CASLEGLAPYEQYF.